This TCR beta chain was found in a study of spatial heterogeneity in lung cancer. Time point defined: sample taken at primary tumor resection. TCRdb reprocessed the 5' RACE reads with MiXCR, giving one entry per CDR3 protein. The sample lists 8,000 to 10,000 distinct CDR3 sequences, approximately 14% occurring once. V gave up 3 bases and J gave up 2 bases, with 4 bases separating them. Germline CDR1 reads SGHRS; CDR2 reads YFSETQ. CDR3 size: 12 residues. Findings and caveats of the study: Counts of expanded alpha and beta TCRs within tumors tracked the tumor nonsynonymous mutation count.

This clonotype was seen many times. The antigen is unknown. The chain has TRBV5-1 and TRBJ2-3; D is unresolved. The receptor was isolated from a male donor with early-stage non-small cell lung cancer. Sequenced here: lung tumor tissue, sampled at surgery. The CDR3 nucleotides read TGCGCCAGCAGCTACATCACAGATACGCAGTATTTT. The encoded protein is CASSYITDTQYF.